This T cell receptor beta chain was profiled in a study of blood T cell repertoires in COVID-19. About the research overall: COVID-19 samples from acute and convalescent phases originated in the United States, Italy and Spain.

The germline V gene has CDR1 SGHRS and CDR2 YFSETQ. The CDR3 has 14 residues. The V and J ends lost 5 bases and 2 bases respectively, with 8 bases between them. Original handling: Counts of nucleated cells, estimated from reference gene primer amplification, were obtained. The protocol was immunoSEQ multiplex PCR, while the TCRdb copy is restricted to in-frame clones and leaves out a portion. Clonal size and the V and J genes are those of that table, whereas D and trimming came from the DNA. The profile shows roughly 280,000 clones, more than 70% of them singletons. Seattle's enrolled individuals joined amid active infection and were then monitored longitudinally.

This chain links TRBV5-1 with TRBJ2-6; possibly TRBD1 for D (6 bases). This clonotype was sampled from a woman aged 30 to 39 with COVID-19, enrolled during active disease. The sequenced sample was peripheral blood. The CDR3, as DNA: TGCGCCAGCAGTAGGGGGACTGGGGCCAACGTCCTGACTTTC. Protein sequence: CASSRGTGANVLTF.